Presented here are 21 T cell receptor beta chains from one specimen sequenced in a study of PD-1 blockade in classical Hodgkin lymphoma. Each and every patient relapsed after autologous stem cell transplantation, and patients got differing brentuximab vedotin exposure. Here immunoSEQ multiplex PCR was the method, and the copy in TCRdb shows in-frame clones only, minus some. The top ten clones hold about 15% of a sample with 90,000 to 100,000 clones, 81% of them seen once. Sequenced material: peripheral blood mononuclear cells (PBMCs), taken before the second cycle of nivolumab. The receptors come from a human donor with classical Hodgkin lymphoma.

V gene TRBV5-1 combines with J gene TRBJ2-5, with D unresolved. This CDR3 comprises 11 residues. Germline V lookup: CDR1 SGHRS, CDR2 YFSETQ. With 5 bases removed from V and 3 bases from J, the gap between germline ends came to 5 bases. As DNA, the CDR3 is TGCGCCAGCAGTTACAAAGAGACCCAGTACTTC. Amino acid sequence: CASSYKETQYF.

The chain couples TRBV5-1 to TRBJ1-5; 8 nucleotides align to TRBD1. In germline, CDR1 is SGHRS, CDR2 YFSETQ. The CDR3 is made up of 14 amino acids. The J segment lost 4 bases and the V segment lost 4 bases, leaving 4 bases of the junction unmatched. CDR3 amino acids: CASSPDRGNQPQHF. CDR3 coding DNA: TGCGCCAGCAGCCCAGACAGGGGTAATCAGCCCCAGCATTTT. The whole variable domain, filled in from reference TRBV5-1 and TRBJ1-5, reads KAGVTQTPRYLIKTRGQQVTLSCSPISGHRSVSWYQQTPGQGLQFLFEYFSETQRNKGNFPGRFSGRQFSNSRSEMNVSTLELGDSALYLCASSPDRGNQPQHFGDGTRLSIL.

This chain links TRBV2 with TRBJ1-1, with a possible D match to TRBD1 (6 bases). Per the germline V gene, CDR1 is SNHLY and CDR2 is FYNNEI. The germline V and J ends were trimmed by 4 bases and 1 base, with 10 bases remaining between them. The CDR3 is 14 residues long. The CDR3 coding sequence is TGTGCCAGCAGTGGGGGCAGGGGGAACACTGAAGCTTTCTTT. Translated, it gives CASSGGRGNTEAFF.

The chain is built from TRBV10-3 and TRBJ2-7; 8 positions match TRBD2. Germline-derived CDR1 and CDR2 are ENHRY and SYGVKD. There are 13 residues in the CDR3. V shed 3 bases, J shed 4 bases, and the junction held 2 bases outside the gene matches. The DNA of the CDR3 is TGTGCCATCAGTGAAGCTAGCGGGTACGAGCAGTACTTC. Its translation: CAISEASGYEQYF.

This clone was seen only a few times. The J gene is TRBJ2-1, the V gene TRBV5-1; D is unclear. This CDR3 region has 14 residues. The V end lost 3 bases, the J end lost 8 bases, and 15 bases lay between the germline ends. The V gene's germline CDR1 is SGHRS and CDR2 YFSETQ. DNA for the CDR3: TGCGCCAGCAGCTGGGTTCACCTTCGAGATGAGCAGTTCTTC. This gives the protein CASSWVHLRDEQFF.

To note about this clone: A read error is possible here, since a much larger clone lies one base away. The CDR3 DNA reads as TGTGCCAGCAGCTTAGGGGGCCCGAGCTACGAGCAGTACTTC. It codes for CASSLGGPSYEQYF. The chain joins TRBV7-2 to TRBJ2-7; tentatively, D is TRBD1 (5 bases). The CDR3 runs to 14 residues. The V end lost 1 base, the J end lost 3 bases, and 10 bases lay between the germline ends. The germline V gene encodes CDR1 SGHTA and CDR2 FQGNSA.

This clone was counted a single time. The V and J genes are TRBV29-1 and TRBJ2-3; D gene ambiguous. V lost 3 bases, J lost 6 bases, and 10 bases lay in between. The CDR3 loop spans 12 amino acids. CDR1 is SQVTM, CDR2 ANQGSEA, per germline. CDR3 region: CSVESTADTQYF. CDR3 bases: TGCAGCGTTGAGTCGACGGCCGATACGCAGTATTTT.

This clone has just a few counts. V gene TRBV28 combines with J gene TRBJ2-7, with TRBD2 matching over 7 bases. The CDR3 runs to 13 residues. After removal of 8 bases from V and 0 bases from J, the junction contained 4 bases not matched to a gene. The germline gives CDR1 MDHEN, CDR2 SYDVKM. The CDR3 nucleotides are TGTGCCAGCGGGGCGGGAGACTCCTACGAGCAGTACTTC. This codes for CASGAGDSYEQYF.

Concerning this clone itself: Compared with germline, one end of the junction differs, possibly owing to a read error. V and J are TRBV7-9 and TRBJ1-1; the D is unclear. The germline CDR1 and CDR2 sequences are SEHNR and FQNEAQ (reference sequence). The CDR3 totals 15 residues. The CDR3 is CASSLGGSVKTEAFF. The CDR3 bases are TGTGCCAGCAGCTTAGGCGGGTCTGTGAAGACTGAAGCTTTCTTT.

The V gene is TRBV10-3, the J gene TRBJ2-5; 8 positions match TRBD2. There are 16 residues in the CDR3. Germline V gene sequence: CDR1 ENHRY, CDR2 SYGVKD. J gave up 1 base and V 2 bases, and 6 bases lay outside the gene matches. As DNA, the CDR3 is TGTGCCATCAGTGAGAGGGCTAGCGGGCTCCAAGAGACCCAGTACTTC. Its translation is CAISERASGLQETQYF.

The chain joins TRBV9 to TRBJ1-5; D is perhaps TRBD1 (5 bases). V was shortened by 1 base and J by 4 bases, with 9 bases between the two germline ends. Germline assignment: CDR1 SGDLS and CDR2 YYNGEE. The CDR3 runs 14 residues. The CDR3 DNA sequence: TGTGCCAGCAGCGTAAGGTCAGGGAATCAGCCCCAGCATTTT. Its translation: CASSVRSGNQPQHF.

The J gene is TRBJ1-3, the V gene TRBV25-1; D gene uncertain. CDR3 size: 15 residues. Germline assignment: CDR1 MGHDK and CDR2 SYGVNS. V shed 6 bases and J shed 0 bases, with 12 bases lying between them. The CDR3 DNA sequence: TGTGCCAGCAGGGGTTACGTAAGCTCTGGAAACACCATATATTTT. Protein: CASRGYVSSGNTIYF.

This chain joins TRBV10-3 and TRBJ1-2; D unresolved. Germline values: CDR1 ENHRY, CDR2 SYGVKD. CDR3 length: 13 amino acids. Trimming pared 2 bases from V and 1 base from J, leaving 5 bases between. CDR3 nucleotide sequence: TGTGCCATCAGTGAGCAGGATAACTATGGCTACACCTTC. Amino acid sequence: CAISEQDNYGYTF.

The CDR3: CSVVLAGGGEQYF. The CDR3 DNA sequence: TGCAGCGTTGTACTAGCGGGAGGTGGCGAGCAGTACTTC. The V gene is TRBV29-1, the J gene TRBJ2-7; 12 bases map to TRBD2. The CDR3 consists of 13 residues. V lost 4 bases to trimming and J lost 6 bases; unmatched junction nucleotides: 4. CDR1 SQVTM and CDR2 ANQGSEA come from the germline V gene.

The gene calls are TRBV27 and TRBJ1-1; possibly TRBD1 for D (5 bases). The V gene lost 6 bases and the J gene lost 4 bases, with 18 bases spanning the gap. The CDR3 sequence is 15 residues long. Germline CDR1 and CDR2: MNHEY and SMNVEV (reference sequence). CDR3 protein: CASRMARQSPTEAFF. DNA of the CDR3: TGTGCCAGCAGGATGGCAAGACAGAGCCCCACTGAAGCTTTCTTT.

This rearrangement joins TRBV5-4 to TRBJ2-1; no definite D call. V gave up 1 base and J gave up 2 bases, with 4 bases separating them. This CDR3 has 13 residues. Per the germline V gene, CDR1 is SGHNT and CDR2 is YYREEE (reference sequence). Written as DNA, the CDR3 is TGTGCCAGCAGCTTGAACCCCTACAATGAGCAGTTCTTC. This codes for CASSLNPYNEQFF.

This clone was detected a few times. The V and J genes are TRBV11-2 and TRBJ2-7; the match to TRBD2 covers 11 bases. V lost 5 bases and J lost 2; bases outside the gene matches: 2. The CDR3 spans 14 residues. CDR1 and CDR2 from the germline V gene are SGHAT and FQNNGV. The CDR3 DNA sequence: TGTGCCAGCAGCCCGACTAGCGGGACCTACGAGCAGTACTTC. It yields the protein CASSPTSGTYEQYF.

The chain uses TRBV27 and TRBJ2-7, with 7 bases lining up with TRBD2. The CDR3 length is 16 residues. Germline lookup yields CDR1 MNHEY and CDR2 SMNVEV (reference sequence). V was pared by 6 bases and J by 2 bases, with 13 bases of the junction left unmatched. The CDR3 region is CASSMGLSGIPYEQYF. The DNA for the CDR3 is TGTGCCAGCAGCATGGGACTGAGCGGGATCCCCTACGAGCAGTACTTC.

This clone came up once. One junction end disagrees with the germline gene, perhaps due to a read error. The rearrangement uses TRBV18 and TRBJ2-3; 8 bases line up with TRBD2. The CDR3 spans 16 residues. Germline V gives CDR1 KGHSH, CDR2 LQKENI. The CDR3 loop reads CTSSQLDGGASDTQYF. CDR3 DNA: TGTACCAGCTCACAACTCGACGGGGGGGCTTCAGATACGCAGTATTTT.

This clone showed up just once. The rearrangement uses TRBV21-1 and TRBJ2-1; whether TRBD2, the table's D call, matches the DNA was not checked. TRBV21-1 is a documented pseudogene. CDR3 size: 14 residues. The CDR3: CASSIRPTNNEQFF. CDR3 sequence (DNA): TGTGCCAGCAGCATTCGTCCTACTAACAATGAGCAGTTCTTC.

The chain employs TRBV9 and TRBJ2-7, with 8 nucleotides matching TRBD2. The CDR3 consists of 14 residues. With 4 bases clipped from V and 11 bases from J, the junction kept 14 bases outside the gene matches. The germline V gene encodes CDR1 SGDLS and CDR2 YYNGEE. The CDR3 loop is CASSPTTYSGKEYF. DNA for the CDR3: TGTGCCAGCAGCCCGACAACCTATAGCGGGAAGGAGTACTTC.